This T cell receptor beta chain was identified during a study of T cell responses to AZD1222 COVID-19 vaccine. General study findings and limits: There were vaccine-associated CD4 TCRs across spike, dominant at 160-218 and 743-854. Just six people given AZD1222 tested seropositive at baseline.

With respect to this clone: Its antigen is currently unknown.

CDR1 and CDR2 from the germline V gene are PRHDT and FYEKMQ (reference sequence). CDR3 length equals 13 residues. V gave up 5 bases and J gave up 1 base, with 8 bases separating them. Libraries were prepared by immunoSEQ multiplex PCR; TCRdb keeps only in-frame clonotypes and omits some of them. The table records roughly 170,000 clones, 75% to 95% of them present only once. Sequencing was performed on peripheral blood, taken on day 0 of AZD1222 vaccination. This clonotype was obtained from an adult in good health. The chain carries TRBV13 and TRBJ1-1; D is ambiguous. This CDR3 is CASSAGRNTEAFF. The DNA of the CDR3 is TGTGCCAGCAGCGCGGGTCGGAACACTGAAGCTTTCTTT.